The sequence of this T cell receptor beta chain was determined in a study of blood T cell repertoires in COVID-19. About the research overall: Specimens from acute and convalescent COVID-19 originated in the United States, Italy and Spain. T cells, B-cell-depleted T cells, or PBMCs supplied cDNA or gDNA.

Libraries were prepared by immunoSEQ multiplex PCR; TCRdb keeps only in-frame clonotypes and omits some of them. This sample carries just under 60,000 clones, 85% to 90% of them seen once, and the ten largest clones take roughly 6.7%. This clone has only a few counts. The receptor's source is a human donor with active COVID-19. The donor label of this sample is uncertain. The sample consisted of peripheral blood.

The CDR3 coding sequence is TGCGCCAGCAACCGAGTTCATCCTCTCCACTTT. It codes for CASNRVHPLHF. V is TRBV5-1 and J is TRBJ1-6; D is undetermined. The CDR3 contains 11 residues. CDR1 and CDR2 from the germline V gene are SGHRS and YFSETQ. V was clipped by 6 bases and J by 16 bases, with 14 bases between them. Filled out from reference TRBV5-1 and TRBJ1-6, the complete variable domain reads KAGVTQTPRYLIKTRGQQVTLSCSPISGHRSVSWYQQTPGQGLQFLFEYFSETQRNKGNFPGRFSGRQFSNSRSEMNVSTLELGDSALYLCASNRVHPLHFGNGTRLTVT.